These 28 T cell receptor beta chains originate from one sample sequenced in a study of T-cell reconstitution after alpha-beta-depleted transplantation in children listed by TCRdb under 2016. Library method: PCR. The sample was run on an Illumina HiSeq 2500. To normalize quantification of the TCRbeta repertoire, the TCR libraries were built with molecular barcoding that relied on unique molecular identifiers. Using fastp at Q25 and MiXCR, TCRdb reprocessed the public reads and kept productive beta chains. Each record represents a unique CDR3 protein, reported with the most common genes and DNA among its rows. The sample data list hundreds of thousands of distinct CDR3 sequences, and approximately 16% of these were observed just once. The ten largest clones capture 3.3% of the sample. The sample here was PBMCs from the stem cell graft donor, taken from the stem cell graft. The receptor set was obtained from a human donor who donated a stem cell graft to a child with acute lymphoblastic leukemia.

A few counts support this clonotype. The chain joins TRBV29-1 to TRBJ2-6; D is tentatively TRBD1 or TRBD2 (5 bases each). The CDR3 runs to 14 residues. V lost 5 bases and J lost 4, with 12 bases in between. Germline CDR1 and CDR2: SQVTM and ANQGSEA. CDR3 sequence reads: CSVWGSAGANVLTF. CDR3 nucleotides: TGCAGCGTTTGGGGGTCTGCCGGGGCCAACGTCCTGACTTTC.

The V and J genes are TRBV4-1 and TRBJ2-7; TRBD1 matches 10 bases. V gave up 1 base and J gave up 3 bases; unmatched junction bases: 3. Germline V gene sequence: CDR1 MGHRA, CDR2 YSYEKL. The CDR3 is 15 residues long. The CDR3 sequence: CASSQVDRGNYEQYF. DNA for the CDR3: TGCGCCAGCAGCCAAGTGGACAGGGGGAACTACGAGCAGTACTTC.

This clonotype was picked up many times. The junction does not match germline at one end; this may be a read error. This chain links TRBV5-1 with TRBJ2-7; either TRBD1 or TRBD2 may supply D (5 bases each). Germline V gene lookup returns CDR1 SGHRS and CDR2 YFSETQ. The CDR3 runs to 14 residues. As DNA, the CDR3 is TGTGCCAGCAGTTCCCGGGACCGGAGCTACGAGCAGTACTTC. Its protein is CASSSRDRSYEQYF.

The V call is TRBV12-3 or TRBV12-4, the J call TRBJ2-7; tentatively, D is TRBD1 (5 bases). This CDR3 is 11 amino acids long. The V end lost 1 base, the J end lost 8 bases, and 6 bases lay between the germline ends. CDR3 protein: CASSLGGKQYF. CDR3 in DNA: TGTGCCAGCAGTTTAGGGGGCAAGCAGTACTTC.

This chain links TRBV20-1 with TRBJ2-5; D uncertain. The CDR3 is made up of 13 amino acids. The V gene lost 5 bases and the J gene lost 5 bases, with 15 bases spanning the gap. Germline V gene sequence: CDR1 DFQATT, CDR2 SNEGSKA (reference sequence). The CDR3 protein is CSAFFRESETQYF. CDR3 in DNA: TGCAGTGCTTTTTTTAGGGAAAGTGAGACCCAGTACTTC.

This clonotype was seen a handful of times. This chain uses TRBV15 with TRBJ1-1; D unresolved. This CDR3 region has 14 residues. CDR1 LNHNV and CDR2 YYDKDF come from the germline V gene (reference sequence). V was trimmed by 3 bases and J by 1 base, leaving 9 bases between them. The CDR3 region has the DNA TGTGCCACCAGCAGTGGGAGAGGGAACACTGAAGCTTTCTTT. Its protein product is CATSSGRGNTEAFF.

This chain joins TRBV6-5 and TRBJ2-1, with 8 nucleotides matching TRBD2. V shed 1 base and J 1 base; nucleotides not matched to a gene: 6. CDR1 is MNHEY and CDR2 is SVGAGI in the germline V gene. CDR3 length: 17 amino acids. CDR3 DNA: TGTGCCAGCAGTTACTTACCGGGAGGGATATCCTACAATGAGCAGTTCTTC. Translating gives CASSYLPGGISYNEQFF.

The rearrangement links TRBV12-3 or TRBV12-4 to TRBJ1-1, with D possibly TRBD1 on 5 matching bases. The CDR3 has 11 amino acids. Trimming shortened V by 2 bases and J by 10 bases, and 8 bases separated the two germline ends. The chain's CDR3 is CASSLMGPAFF. CDR3 DNA: TGTGCCAGCAGTTTAATGGGGCCAGCTTTCTTT.

The chain carries TRBV12-3 or TRBV12-4 and TRBJ2-7; D unresolved. This CDR3 is built from 13 residues. Trimming cost V 5 bases and J 3 bases, with 11 bases left between them. CDR3 coding DNA: TGTGCCAGCAGTGGTGGACGGATCTACGAGCAGTACTTC. It is translated as CASSGGRIYEQYF.

Only a few counts were recorded for this clonotype. In DNA form, the CDR3 reads TGCGCCAGCAGCTTAGCTCGGGATGAATACAATGAGCAGTTCTTC. Translating gives CASSLARDEYNEQFF. The chain couples TRBV5-1 to TRBJ2-1; tentative D call: TRBD2 (5 bases). The CDR3 is made up of 15 amino acids. Germline values: CDR1 SGHRS, CDR2 YFSETQ. V was cut by 2 bases and J by 4 bases, with 13 bases left in between.

This chain links TRBV4-1 with TRBJ2-3; 10 bases align to TRBD1. Unmatched junction bases numbered 6, after V lost 1 base and J lost 2 bases. CDR3 size: 17 residues. From germline, CDR1 is MGHRA and CDR2 YSYEKL. The CDR3: CASSQGDRGSLTDTQYF. CDR3 coding DNA: TGCGCCAGCAGCCAAGGGGACAGGGGTAGTCTCACAGATACGCAGTATTTT.

The chain couples TRBV30 to TRBJ1-1; possible D gene TRBD1, 5 bases. The CDR3 has 14 amino acids. The V gene's germline CDR1 is GTSNPN and CDR2 SVGIG (reference sequence). The V gene lost 0 bases and the J gene lost 4 bases, with 12 bases spanning the gap. The CDR3 DNA follows: TGTGCCTGGAGTGTGCTGGGTGGGGGCACTGAAGCTTTCTTT. Its protein product is CAWSVLGGGTEAFF.

The chain carries TRBV2 and TRBJ1-4; the D is unclear. The CDR3 extends over 17 amino acids. Trimming removed 1 base from V and 0 bases from J, with 12 bases in between. Germline assignment: CDR1 SNHLY and CDR2 FYNNEI. The CDR3 region has the DNA TGTGCCAGCAGTGAAGTGGCCTTTGGGGCAACTAATGAAAAACTGTTTTTT. Protein product: CASSEVAFGATNEKLFF.

The chain is built from TRBV5-1 and TRBJ2-3; either TRBD1 or TRBD2 may supply D (5 bases each). CDR1 is SGHRS, CDR2 YFSETQ, per germline. CDR3 length: 14 amino acids. V dropped 0 bases and J dropped 5 bases, with 10 bases sitting between them. The CDR3 DNA sequence: TGCGCCAGCAGCTTGGGGGGGTACATAGATACGCAGTATTTT. It yields the protein CASSLGGYIDTQYF. Together with reference TRBV5-1 and TRBJ2-3, the CDR3 gives the full variable domain: KAGVTQTPRYLIKTRGQQVTLSCSPISGHRSVSWYQQTPGQGLQFLFEYFSETQRNKGNFPGRFSGRQFSNSRSEMNVSTLELGDSALYLCASSLGGYIDTQYFGPGTRLTVL.

The chain has TRBV6-2 or TRBV6-3 and TRBJ2-7; D might be TRBD2 (6 bases). V was shortened by 4 bases and J by 2 bases, with 15 bases between the two germline ends. Germline V lookup: CDR1 MNHEY, CDR2 SVGEGT. The CDR3 covers 15 residues. The chain's CDR3 is CASSSPATSTYEQYF. CDR3 nucleotides: TGTGCCAGCAGTTCCCCTGCGACTAGTACCTACGAGCAGTACTTC.

This clonotype was seen many times. This sequence joins TRBV5-1 and TRBJ2-2, with D possibly being TRBD2 (6 bases). CDR3 length: 14 amino acids. Per the germline V gene, CDR1 is SGHRS and CDR2 is YFSETQ. The ends were cut back, 3 bases at V and 5 bases at J, with 11 bases in the middle. CDR3 region: CASSSGDQTGELFF. The CDR3 DNA reads as TGCGCCAGCAGCTCGGGAGATCAAACCGGGGAGCTGTTTTTT. Full variable domain (outside the CDR3, taken from reference TRBV5-1 and TRBJ2-2): KAGVTQTPRYLIKTRGQQVTLSCSPISGHRSVSWYQQTPGQGLQFLFEYFSETQRNKGNFPGRFSGRQFSNSRSEMNVSTLELGDSALYLCASSSGDQTGELFFGEGSRLTVL.

J is TRBJ1-1 and V is TRBV5-1; 7 bases fit TRBD1. This CDR3 has 15 amino acids. Germline-derived CDR1 and CDR2 are SGHRS and YFSETQ. After removal of 3 bases from V and 0 bases from J, the junction contained 5 bases not matched to a gene. The DNA of the CDR3 is TGCGCCAGCAGCTGGGGACAGAGCATGAACACTGAAGCTTTCTTT. It encodes CASSWGQSMNTEAFF. Full variable domain (outside the CDR3, taken from reference TRBV5-1 and TRBJ1-1): KAGVTQTPRYLIKTRGQQVTLSCSPISGHRSVSWYQQTPGQGLQFLFEYFSETQRNKGNFPGRFSGRQFSNSRSEMNVSTLELGDSALYLCASSWGQSMNTEAFFGQGTRLTVV.

The sample holds a few counts of this clonotype. V is TRBV29-1 and J is TRBJ2-1, with D unresolved. Germline V gene lookup returns CDR1 SQVTM and CDR2 ANQGSEA. V gave up 3 bases and J gave up 2 bases, with 5 bases separating them. This CDR3 has 12 residues. The CDR3 loop is CSVELAYNEQFF. The CDR3 coding sequence is TGCAGCGTTGAGCTAGCCTACAATGAGCAGTTCTTC.

This clonotype was detected a few times. This chain uses TRBV6-2 or TRBV6-3 with TRBJ2-1, with TRBD1 identical over 8 bases. This CDR3 spans 16 amino acids. Germline lookup yields CDR1 MNHEY and CDR2 SVGEGT. V dropped 5 bases and J dropped 4; count of bases not matched to a gene: 10. CDR3 amino acids: CASSPRTGPLYNEQFF. The CDR3 DNA is TGTGCCAGCAGTCCCAGGACAGGGCCGCTTTACAATGAGCAGTTCTTC.

The table lists this clonotype with a few counts. The J gene is TRBJ2-7, the V gene TRBV20-1, with D unresolved. Germline CDR1 reads DFQATT; CDR2 reads SNEGSKA (reference sequence). This CDR3 is built from 13 residues. V was cut by 6 bases and J by 3 bases, with 15 bases left in between. DNA for the CDR3: TGCAGTGCCTCAGTGGAACCCCTCTACGAGCAGTACTTC. Translating it yields CSASVEPLYEQYF.

This clonotype was counted a few times. The chain has TRBV6-6 and TRBJ2-7; D gene unclear. The CDR3 spans 12 residues. Per germline, CDR1 MNHNY and CDR2 SVGAGI (reference sequence). Between the trimmed V and J ends, which lost 7 bases and 2 bases, there was a span of 9 bases. Here the CDR3 reads CASTSFTYEQYF. Written as DNA, the CDR3 is TGTGCCAGCACCAGCTTTACCTACGAGCAGTACTTC.

The rearrangement joins TRBV12-3 or TRBV12-4 to TRBJ1-3, with D hard to call. The CDR3 runs to 13 residues. V was clipped by 6 bases and J by 0 bases, with 6 bases between them. CDR3 protein: CASRPGSGNTIYF. For the CDR3, the DNA is TGTGCCAGCAGGCCCGGCTCTGGAAACACCATATATTTT.

A few counts support this clonotype. The chain joins TRBV5-1 to TRBJ2-7; 8 bases match TRBD1. J gave up 4 bases and V 3 bases, and 12 bases lay outside the gene matches. Germline-derived CDR1 and CDR2 are SGHRS and YFSETQ. This CDR3 spans 16 amino acids. CDR3: CASSSYPGTGPYEQYF. The CDR3 DNA follows: TGCGCCAGCAGCTCGTACCCCGGGACAGGCCCGTACGAGCAGTACTTC.

On this clonotype itself: The conserved phenylalanine or tryptophan normally closing the CDR3 is absent here, so this likely arose from a read error. This rearrangement joins TRBV9 to TRBJ2-3; the D gene is possibly TRBD2 (5 bases). V was clipped by 5 bases and J by 2 bases, with 15 bases between them. CDR3 length equals 15 residues. The V gene's germline CDR1 is SGDLS and CDR2 YYNGEE. The CDR3 loop is CASSNGLNPTDTQYL. The CDR3 coding sequence is TGTGCCAGCAGTAATGGACTTAACCCCACAGATACGCAGTATTTG.

The chain joins TRBV3-1 to TRBJ2-1; D may be TRBD2 (6 bases). CDR1 and CDR2 from the germline V gene are LGHDT and YNNKEL (reference sequence). Trimming removed 5 bases at V and 5 bases at J, with 13 bases between. The CDR3 sequence is 14 residues long. CDR3 DNA: TGTGCCAGCAGCTCTTCGGGACTCGACAATGAGCAGTTCTTC. This encodes CASSSSGLDNEQFF.

A few counts support this clonotype. The V and J genes are TRBV7-3 and TRBJ1-6; D is possibly TRBD1 (6 bases). From germline, CDR1 is SGHTA and CDR2 FQGTGA. CDR3 length equals 14 residues. The V and J ends lost 0 bases and 8 bases respectively, with 8 bases between them. CDR3 loop: CASSLTQGHSPLHF. The CDR3 DNA is TGTGCCAGCAGCTTAACACAGGGACATTCACCCCTCCACTTT.

The genes are TRBV2 and TRBJ2-2; D call uncertain. The V and J ends lost 5 bases and 6 bases respectively, with 10 bases between them. The CDR3 is 13 amino acids. In germline, CDR1 is SNHLY, CDR2 FYNNEI. CDR3 sequence: CASSTDIPGELFF. The CDR3 DNA follows: TGTGCCAGCAGTACCGACATCCCCGGGGAGCTGTTTTTT.

CDR3 DNA: TGCAGCGTTGAAATTACAGGGGGCTACGAGCAGTACTTC. This codes for CSVEITGGYEQYF. J is TRBJ2-7 and V is TRBV29-1; TRBD1 agrees at 8 bases. This CDR3 contains 13 residues. Germline loops: CDR1 SQVTM, CDR2 ANQGSEA. V shed 2 bases, J shed 3 bases, and the junction held 3 bases outside the gene matches.